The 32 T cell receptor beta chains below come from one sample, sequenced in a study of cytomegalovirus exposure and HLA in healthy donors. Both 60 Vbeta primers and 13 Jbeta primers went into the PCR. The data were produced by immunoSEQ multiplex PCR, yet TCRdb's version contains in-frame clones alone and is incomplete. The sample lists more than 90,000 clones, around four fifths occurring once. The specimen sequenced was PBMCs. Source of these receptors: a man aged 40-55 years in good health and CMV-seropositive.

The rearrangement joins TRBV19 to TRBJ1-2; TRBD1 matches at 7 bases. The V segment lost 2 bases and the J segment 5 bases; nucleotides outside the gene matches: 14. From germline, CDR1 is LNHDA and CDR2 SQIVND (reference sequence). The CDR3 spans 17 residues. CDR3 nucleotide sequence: TGTGCCAGTAGTATACATCCCCTCGTGACAGGGCAGTATGGCTACACCTTC. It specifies CASSIHPLVTGQYGYTF.

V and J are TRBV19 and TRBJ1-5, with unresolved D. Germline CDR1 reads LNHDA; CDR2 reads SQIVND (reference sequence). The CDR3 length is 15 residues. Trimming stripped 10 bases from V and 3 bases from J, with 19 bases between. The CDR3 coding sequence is TGTGCCACCATCGATACACCCGGGAACAATCAGCCCCAGCATTTT. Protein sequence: CATIDTPGNNQPQHF.

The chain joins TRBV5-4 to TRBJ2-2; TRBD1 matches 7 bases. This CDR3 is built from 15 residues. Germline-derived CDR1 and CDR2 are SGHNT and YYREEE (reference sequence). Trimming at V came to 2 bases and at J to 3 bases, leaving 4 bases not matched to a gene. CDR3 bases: TGTGCCAGCAGCTTTTACAGGGGAGACACCGGGGAGCTGTTTTTT. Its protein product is CASSFYRGDTGELFF.

CDR3 in amino acids: CASSFSGGLSSGANVLTF. The CDR3 bases are TGTGCCAGCAGCTTTAGCGGGGGTCTCAGCTCTGGGGCCAACGTCCTGACTTTC. The V and J genes are TRBV11-3 and TRBJ2-6; 9 bases match TRBD2. Germline V gene data show CDR1 as SGHNT and CDR2 as YENEEA. Unmatched junction bases numbered 6, after V lost 3 bases and J lost 0 bases. This CDR3 is built from 18 residues. Drawing the rest from reference TRBV11-3 and TRBJ2-6, the complete variable domain is EAGVVQSPRYKIIEKKQPVAFWCNPISGHNTLYWYLQNLGQGPELLIRYENEEAVDDSQLPKDRFSAERLKGVDSTLKIQPAELGDSAVYLCASSFSGGLSSGANVLTFGAGSRLTVL.

The CDR3 DNA reads TGTGCCAGCAGCTTGTCGAAACAGGGGAGCGATGGCTACACCTTC. Its protein product is CASSLSKQGSDGYTF. The chain joins TRBV5-4 to TRBJ1-2; 7 positions agree with TRBD1. The CDR3 length is 15 residues. The germline gives CDR1 SGHNT, CDR2 YYREEE (reference sequence). V lost 1 base and J lost 6; bases outside the gene matches: 9.

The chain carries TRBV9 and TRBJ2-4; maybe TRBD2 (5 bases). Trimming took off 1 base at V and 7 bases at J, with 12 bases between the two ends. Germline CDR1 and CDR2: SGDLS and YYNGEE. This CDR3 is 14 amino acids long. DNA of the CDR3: TGTGCCAGCAGCGTAAGGGAGATTAACAACATTCAGTACTTC. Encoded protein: CASSVREINNIQYF.

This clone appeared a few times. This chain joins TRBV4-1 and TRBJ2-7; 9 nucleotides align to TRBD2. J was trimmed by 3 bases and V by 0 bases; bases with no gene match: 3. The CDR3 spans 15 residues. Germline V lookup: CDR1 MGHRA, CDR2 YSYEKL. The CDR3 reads CASSQDISGGYEQYF. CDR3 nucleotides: TGCGCCAGCAGCCAAGATATTAGCGGGGGCTACGAGCAGTACTTC.

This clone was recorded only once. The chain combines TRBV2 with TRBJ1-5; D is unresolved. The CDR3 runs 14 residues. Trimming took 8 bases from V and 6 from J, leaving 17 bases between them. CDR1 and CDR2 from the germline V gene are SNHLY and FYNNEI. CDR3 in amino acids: CASERSSVVQPQHF. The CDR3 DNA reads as TGTGCCAGCGAGCGAAGCAGTGTGGTTCAGCCCCAGCATTTT.

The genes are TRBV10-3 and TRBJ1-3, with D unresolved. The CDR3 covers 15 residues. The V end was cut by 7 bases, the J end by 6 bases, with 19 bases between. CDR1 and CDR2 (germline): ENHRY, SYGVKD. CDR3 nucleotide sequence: TGTGCCATCACCGACCCCGGGAAGACCCAAAACACCATATATTTT. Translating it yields CAITDPGKTQNTIYF.

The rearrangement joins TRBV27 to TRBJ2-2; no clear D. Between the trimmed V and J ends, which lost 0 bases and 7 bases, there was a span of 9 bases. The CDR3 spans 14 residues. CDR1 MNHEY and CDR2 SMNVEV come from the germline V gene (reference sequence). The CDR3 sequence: CASSLSGRHGELFF. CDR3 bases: TGTGCCAGCAGTTTATCGGGCAGGCACGGGGAGCTGTTTTTT.

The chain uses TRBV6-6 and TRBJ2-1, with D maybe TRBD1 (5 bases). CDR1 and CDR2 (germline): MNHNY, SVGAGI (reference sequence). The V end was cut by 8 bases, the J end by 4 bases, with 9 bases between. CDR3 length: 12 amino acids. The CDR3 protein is CASGAAYNEQFF. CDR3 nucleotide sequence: TGTGCCAGCGGGGCGGCATACAATGAGCAGTTCTTC.

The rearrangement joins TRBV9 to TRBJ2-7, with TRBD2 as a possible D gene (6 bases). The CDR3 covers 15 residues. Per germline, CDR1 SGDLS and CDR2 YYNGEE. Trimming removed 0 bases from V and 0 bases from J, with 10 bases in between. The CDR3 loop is CASSVGGDGSYEQYF. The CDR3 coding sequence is TGTGCCAGCAGCGTAGGGGGGGACGGCTCCTACGAGCAGTACTTC.

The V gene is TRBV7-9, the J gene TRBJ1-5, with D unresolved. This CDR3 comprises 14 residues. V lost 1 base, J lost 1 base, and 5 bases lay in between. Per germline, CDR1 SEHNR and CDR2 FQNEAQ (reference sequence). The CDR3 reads CASSLEQSNQPQHF. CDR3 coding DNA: TGTGCCAGCAGCTTAGAGCAAAGCAATCAGCCCCAGCATTTT.

The CDR3 region is CASSSRRGTGDTEAFF. For the CDR3, the DNA is TGTGCCAGCAGCTCCCGGCGGGGGACAGGGGACACTGAAGCTTTCTTT. This chain links TRBV7-9 with TRBJ1-1, with 10 bases that match TRBD1. This CDR3 region has 16 residues. V gave up 4 bases and J gave up 3 bases; unmatched junction bases: 8. Germline-derived CDR1 and CDR2 are SEHNR and FQNEAQ (reference sequence).

The CDR3 reads CASSPYSGGATYEQYF. CDR3 sequence (DNA): TGTGCCAGCAGCCCATATAGCGGGGGGGCCACCTACGAGCAGTACTTC. V usage is TRBV5-4 and J usage is TRBJ2-7, with 11 bases fitting TRBD2. The germline CDR1 and CDR2 sequences are SGHNT and YYREEE (reference sequence). Trimming removed 4 bases from V and 2 bases from J; junction bases left unmatched: 8. This CDR3 region has 16 residues.

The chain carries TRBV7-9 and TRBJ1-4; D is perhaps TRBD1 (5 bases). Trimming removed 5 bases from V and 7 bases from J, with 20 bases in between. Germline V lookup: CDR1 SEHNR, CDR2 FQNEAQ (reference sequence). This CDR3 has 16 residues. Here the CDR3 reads CASSPGGGERGEKLFF. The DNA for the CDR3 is TGTGCCAGCAGCCCCGGAGGAGGGGAGAGAGGTGAAAAACTGTTTTTT.

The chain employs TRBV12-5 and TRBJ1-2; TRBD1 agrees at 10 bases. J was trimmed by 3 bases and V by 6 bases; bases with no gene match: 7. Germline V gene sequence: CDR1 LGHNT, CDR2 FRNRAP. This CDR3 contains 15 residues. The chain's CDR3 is CASGPDRGHDYGYTF. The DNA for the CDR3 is TGTGCTAGTGGCCCAGACAGGGGGCACGACTATGGCTACACCTTC.

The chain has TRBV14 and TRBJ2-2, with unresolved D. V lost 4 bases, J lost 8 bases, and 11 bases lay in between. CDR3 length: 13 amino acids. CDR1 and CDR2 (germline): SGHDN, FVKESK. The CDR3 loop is CASSPRLVGELFF. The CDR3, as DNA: TGTGCCAGCAGCCCCCGACTCGTGGGGGAGCTGTTTTTT.

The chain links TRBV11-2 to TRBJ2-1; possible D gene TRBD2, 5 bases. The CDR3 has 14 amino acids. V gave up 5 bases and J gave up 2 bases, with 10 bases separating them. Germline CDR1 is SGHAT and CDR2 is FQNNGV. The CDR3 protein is CASSGGGTYNEQFF. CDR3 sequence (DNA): TGTGCCAGCAGCGGAGGCGGAACCTACAATGAGCAGTTCTTC.

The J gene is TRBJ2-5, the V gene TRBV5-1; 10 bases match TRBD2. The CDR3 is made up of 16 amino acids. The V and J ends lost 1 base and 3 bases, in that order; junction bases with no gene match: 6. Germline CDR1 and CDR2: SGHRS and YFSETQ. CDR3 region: CASSLRVAGGKETQYF. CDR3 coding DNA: TGCGCCAGCAGCTTGCGGGTAGCGGGAGGAAAAGAGACCCAGTACTTC.

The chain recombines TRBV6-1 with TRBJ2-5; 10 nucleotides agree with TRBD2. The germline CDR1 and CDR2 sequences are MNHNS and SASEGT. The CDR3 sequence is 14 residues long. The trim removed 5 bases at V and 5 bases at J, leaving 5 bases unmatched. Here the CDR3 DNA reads TGTGCCAGCAGTCCGGGACTAGCGTCGGAGACCCAGTACTTC. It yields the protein CASSPGLASETQYF.

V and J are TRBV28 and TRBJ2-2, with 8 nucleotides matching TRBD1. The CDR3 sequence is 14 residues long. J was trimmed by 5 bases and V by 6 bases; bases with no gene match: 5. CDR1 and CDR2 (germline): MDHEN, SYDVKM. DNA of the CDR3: TGTGCCAGCAGCTTACAGGGGGGAACCGGGGAGCTGTTTTTT. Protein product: CASSLQGGTGELFF.

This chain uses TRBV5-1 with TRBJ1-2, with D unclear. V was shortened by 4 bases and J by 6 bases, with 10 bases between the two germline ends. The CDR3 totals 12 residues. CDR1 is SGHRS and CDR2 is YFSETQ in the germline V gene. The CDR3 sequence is CASSPGSNGYTF. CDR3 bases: TGCGCCAGCAGCCCGGGAAGCAATGGCTACACCTTC. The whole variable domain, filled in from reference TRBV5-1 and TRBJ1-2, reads KAGVTQTPRYLIKTRGQQVTLSCSPISGHRSVSWYQQTPGQGLQFLFEYFSETQRNKGNFPGRFSGRQFSNSRSEMNVSTLELGDSALYLCASSPGSNGYTFGSGTRLTVV.

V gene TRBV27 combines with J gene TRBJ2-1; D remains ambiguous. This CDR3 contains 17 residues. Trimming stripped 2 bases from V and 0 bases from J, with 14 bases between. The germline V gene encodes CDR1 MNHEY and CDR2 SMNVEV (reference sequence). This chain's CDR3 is CASSLTAWRGSYNEQFF. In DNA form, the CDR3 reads TGTGCCAGCAGTTTAACGGCGTGGCGAGGCTCCTACAATGAGCAGTTCTTC.

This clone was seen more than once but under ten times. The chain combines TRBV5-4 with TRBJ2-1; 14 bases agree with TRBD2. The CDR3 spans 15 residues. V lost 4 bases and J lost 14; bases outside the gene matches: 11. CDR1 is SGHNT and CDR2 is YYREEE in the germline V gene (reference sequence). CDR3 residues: CASSLRGTSGSVEFF. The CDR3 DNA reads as TGTGCCAGCAGCCTGAGAGGGACTAGCGGGAGTGTGGAGTTCTTC.

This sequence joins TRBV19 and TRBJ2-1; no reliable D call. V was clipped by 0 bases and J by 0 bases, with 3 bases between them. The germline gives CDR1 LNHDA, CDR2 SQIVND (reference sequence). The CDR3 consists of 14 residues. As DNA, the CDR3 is TGTGCCAGTAGTATAGAACTCTCCTACAATGAGCAGTTCTTC. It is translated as CASSIELSYNEQFF. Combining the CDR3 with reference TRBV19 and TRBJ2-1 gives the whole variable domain DGGITQSPKYLFRKEGQNVTLSCEQNLNHDAMYWYRQDPGQGLRLIYYSQIVNDFQKGDIAEGYSVSREKKESFPLTVTSAQKNPTAFYLCASSIELSYNEQFFGPGTRLTVL.

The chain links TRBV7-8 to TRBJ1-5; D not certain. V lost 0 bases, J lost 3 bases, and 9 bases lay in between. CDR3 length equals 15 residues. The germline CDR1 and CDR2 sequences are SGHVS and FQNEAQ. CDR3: CASSLAAGNNQPQHF. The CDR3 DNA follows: TGTGCCAGCAGCTTAGCGGCGGGAAACAATCAGCCCCAGCATTTT.

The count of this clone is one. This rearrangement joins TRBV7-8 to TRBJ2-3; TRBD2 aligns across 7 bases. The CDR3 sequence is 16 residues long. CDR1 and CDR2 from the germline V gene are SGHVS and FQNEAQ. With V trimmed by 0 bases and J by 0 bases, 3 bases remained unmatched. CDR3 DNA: TGTGCCAGCAGCTTAGCTCTAGCGGCTAGCACAGATACGCAGTATTTT. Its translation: CASSLALAASTDTQYF.

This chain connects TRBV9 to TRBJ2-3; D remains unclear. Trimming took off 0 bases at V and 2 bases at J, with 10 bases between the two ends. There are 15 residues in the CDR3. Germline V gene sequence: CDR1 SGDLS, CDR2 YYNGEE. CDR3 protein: CASSVVPQHTDTQYF. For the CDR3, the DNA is TGTGCCAGCAGCGTAGTCCCACAGCACACAGATACGCAGTATTTT.

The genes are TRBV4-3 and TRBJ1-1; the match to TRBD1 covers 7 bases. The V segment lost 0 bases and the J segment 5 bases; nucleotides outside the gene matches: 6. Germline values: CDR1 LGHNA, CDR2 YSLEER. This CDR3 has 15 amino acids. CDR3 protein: CASSQETGAGTEAFF. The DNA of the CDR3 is TGCGCCAGCAGCCAAGAAACAGGGGCGGGAACTGAAGCTTTCTTT.

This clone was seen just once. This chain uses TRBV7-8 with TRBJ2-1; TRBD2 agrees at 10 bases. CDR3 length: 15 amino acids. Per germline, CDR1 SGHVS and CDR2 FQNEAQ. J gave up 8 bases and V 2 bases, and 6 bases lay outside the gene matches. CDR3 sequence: CASSLLAGGGDEQFF. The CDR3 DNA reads TGTGCCAGCAGCTTATTAGCGGGGGGCGGCGATGAGCAGTTCTTC.

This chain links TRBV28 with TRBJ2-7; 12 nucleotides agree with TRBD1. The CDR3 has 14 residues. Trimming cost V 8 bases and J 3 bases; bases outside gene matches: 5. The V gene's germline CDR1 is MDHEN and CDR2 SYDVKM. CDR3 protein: CASGGQGAVYEQYF. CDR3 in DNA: TGTGCCAGCGGGGGACAGGGGGCGGTCTACGAGCAGTACTTC.